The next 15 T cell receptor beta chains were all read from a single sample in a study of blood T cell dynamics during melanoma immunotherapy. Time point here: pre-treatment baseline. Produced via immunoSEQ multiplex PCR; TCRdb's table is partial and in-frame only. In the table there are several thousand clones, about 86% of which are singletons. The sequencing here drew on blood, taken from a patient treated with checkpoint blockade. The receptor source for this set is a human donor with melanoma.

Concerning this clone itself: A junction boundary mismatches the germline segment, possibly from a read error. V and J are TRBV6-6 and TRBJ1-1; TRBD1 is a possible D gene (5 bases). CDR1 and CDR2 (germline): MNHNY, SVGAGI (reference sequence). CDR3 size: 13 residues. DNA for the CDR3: TGTGCCAACAGTTTGGGGGGGATGACTGAAGCTTTCTTT. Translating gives CANSLGGMTEAFF.

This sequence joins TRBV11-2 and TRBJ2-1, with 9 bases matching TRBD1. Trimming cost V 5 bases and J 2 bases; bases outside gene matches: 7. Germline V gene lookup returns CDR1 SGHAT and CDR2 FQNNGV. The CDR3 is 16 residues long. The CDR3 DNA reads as TGTGCCAGCAGCCCCCAAGGACAGGGGACCTACAATGAGCAGTTCTTC. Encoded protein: CASSPQGQGTYNEQFF.

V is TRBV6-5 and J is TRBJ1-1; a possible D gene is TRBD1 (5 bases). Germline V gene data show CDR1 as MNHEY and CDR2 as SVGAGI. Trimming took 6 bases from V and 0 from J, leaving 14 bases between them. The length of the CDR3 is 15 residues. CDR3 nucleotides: TGTGCCAGCAGGCAACACAGGAGGATGAACACTGAAGCTTTCTTT. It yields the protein CASRQHRRMNTEAFF.

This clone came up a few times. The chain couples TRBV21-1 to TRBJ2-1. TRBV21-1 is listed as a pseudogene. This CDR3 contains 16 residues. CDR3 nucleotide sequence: TGTGCCAGCAGCAAAGAAGCCCACCCGTGGGGACATGAGCAGTTCTTC. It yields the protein CASSKEAHPWGHEQFF.

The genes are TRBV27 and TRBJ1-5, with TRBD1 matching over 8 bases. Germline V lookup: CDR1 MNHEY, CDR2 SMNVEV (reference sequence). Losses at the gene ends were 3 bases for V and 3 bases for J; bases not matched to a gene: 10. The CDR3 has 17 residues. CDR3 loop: CASSFTGTGFYNQPQHF. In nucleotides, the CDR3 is TGTGCCAGCAGTTTCACCGGGACAGGTTTTTACAATCAGCCCCAGCATTTT.

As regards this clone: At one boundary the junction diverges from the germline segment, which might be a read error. The CDR3: CACSESTLQFF. For the CDR3, the DNA is TGTGCCTGCAGCGAAAGCACACTGCAGTTCTTC. V is TRBV25-1 and J is TRBJ2-1; D is undetermined. The germline gives CDR1 MGHDK, CDR2 SYGVNS. The CDR3 runs 11 residues.

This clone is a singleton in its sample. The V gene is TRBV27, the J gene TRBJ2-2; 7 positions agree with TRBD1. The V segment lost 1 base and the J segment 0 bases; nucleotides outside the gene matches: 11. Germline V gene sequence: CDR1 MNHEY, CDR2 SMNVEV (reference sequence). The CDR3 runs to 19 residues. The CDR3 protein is CASSLFVTGSVANTGELFF. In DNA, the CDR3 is TGTGCCAGCAGTTTATTCGTGACAGGGTCGGTTGCGAACACCGGGGAGCTGTTTTTT.

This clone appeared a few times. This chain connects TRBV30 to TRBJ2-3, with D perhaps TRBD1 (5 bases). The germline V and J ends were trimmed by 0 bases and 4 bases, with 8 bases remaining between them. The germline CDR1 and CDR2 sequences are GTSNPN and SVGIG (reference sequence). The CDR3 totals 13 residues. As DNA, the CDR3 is TGTGCCTGGAGTGTACAACAGGCAGATACGCAGTATTTT. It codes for CAWSVQQADTQYF.

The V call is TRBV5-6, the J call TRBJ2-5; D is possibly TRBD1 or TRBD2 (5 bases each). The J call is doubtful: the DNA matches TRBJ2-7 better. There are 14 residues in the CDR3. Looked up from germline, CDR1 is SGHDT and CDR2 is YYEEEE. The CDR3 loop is CASSLWDRSYEQYF. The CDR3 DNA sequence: TGTGCCAGCAGCTTGTGGGACCGCTCCTACGAGCAGTACTTC.

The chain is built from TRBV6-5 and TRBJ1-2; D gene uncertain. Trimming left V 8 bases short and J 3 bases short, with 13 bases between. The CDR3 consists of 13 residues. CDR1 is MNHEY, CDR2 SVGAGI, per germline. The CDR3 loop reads CASSASDDYGYTF. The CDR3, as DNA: TGTGCCAGCTCCGCGTCAGACGACTATGGCTACACCTTC.

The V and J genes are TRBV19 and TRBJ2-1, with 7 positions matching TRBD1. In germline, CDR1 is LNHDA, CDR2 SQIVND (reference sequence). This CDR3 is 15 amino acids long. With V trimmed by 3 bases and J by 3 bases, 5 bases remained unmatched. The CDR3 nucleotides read TGTGCCAGTAGTATGTCTTGGGACAGCTACAATGAGCAGTTCTTC. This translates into CASSMSWDSYNEQFF. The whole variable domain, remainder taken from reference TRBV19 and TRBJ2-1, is DGGITQSPKYLFRKEGQNVTLSCEQNLNHDAMYWYRQDPGQGLRLIYYSQIVNDFQKGDIAEGYSVSREKKESFPLTVTSAQKNPTAFYLCASSMSWDSYNEQFFGPGTRLTVL.

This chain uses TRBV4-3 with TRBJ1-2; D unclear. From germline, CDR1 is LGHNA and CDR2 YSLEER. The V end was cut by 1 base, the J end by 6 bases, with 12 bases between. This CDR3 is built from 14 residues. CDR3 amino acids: CASSQGYNADGYTF. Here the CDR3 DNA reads TGCGCCAGCAGCCAAGGGTATAATGCGGATGGCTACACCTTC.

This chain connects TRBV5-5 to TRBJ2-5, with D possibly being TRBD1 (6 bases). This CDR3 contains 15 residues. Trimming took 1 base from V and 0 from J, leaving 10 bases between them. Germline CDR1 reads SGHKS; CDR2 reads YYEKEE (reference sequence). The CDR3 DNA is TGTGCCAGCAGCTTGACAGGGACCAACCAAGAGACCCAGTACTTC. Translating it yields CASSLTGTNQETQYF.

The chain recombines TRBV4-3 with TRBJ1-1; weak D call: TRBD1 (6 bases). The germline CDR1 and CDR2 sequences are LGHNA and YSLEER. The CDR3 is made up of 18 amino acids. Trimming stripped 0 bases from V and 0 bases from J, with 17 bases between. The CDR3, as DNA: TGCGCCAGCAGCCAAGACCCAGGGGTCCCTACCATGAACACTGAAGCTTTCTTT. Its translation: CASSQDPGVPTMNTEAFF.

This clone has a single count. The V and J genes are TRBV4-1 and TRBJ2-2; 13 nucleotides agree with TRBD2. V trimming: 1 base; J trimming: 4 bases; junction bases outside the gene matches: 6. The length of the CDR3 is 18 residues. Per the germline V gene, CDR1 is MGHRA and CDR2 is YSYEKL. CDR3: CASSQGGLAGVGTGELFF. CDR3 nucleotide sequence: TGCGCCAGCAGCCAAGGCGGACTAGCGGGAGTAGGCACCGGGGAGCTGTTTTTT.